The 27 T cell receptor beta chains below were found in one sample sequenced in a study of immune evolution from preneoplasia to lung adenocarcinoma. Assay used: immunoSEQ multiplex PCR; TCRdb lists only in-frame clones, some missing. The data contain 12,000 or so clones, over 75% of them singletons. The sequencing input was FFPE tissue from an adenomatous hyperplasia lung lesion. This sample's subset: atypical adenomatous hyperplasia (AAH), lung preneoplasia. These receptors were taken from a person between 45 and 75 years old with lung adenocarcinoma.

The V and J genes are TRBV5-1 and TRBJ1-2, with TRBD1 identical over 9 bases. Trimming removed 4 bases from V and 3 bases from J; junction bases left unmatched: 7. CDR3 size: 15 residues. CDR1 and CDR2 (germline): SGHRS, YFSETQ. The CDR3 protein is CASSDDRGFDYGYTF. The CDR3 nucleotides read TGCGCCAGCAGCGATGACAGGGGGTTTGACTATGGCTACACCTTC.

This clone was counted between two and nine times. This chain connects TRBV5-1 to TRBJ2-7, with 7 bases matching TRBD1. Per the germline V gene, CDR1 is SGHRS and CDR2 is YFSETQ. The V segment lost 3 bases and the J segment 2 bases; nucleotides outside the gene matches: 11. The CDR3 is 16 amino acids. This CDR3 is CASSSNPGQHAYEQYF. The CDR3 DNA follows: TGCGCCAGCAGCTCAAACCCGGGACAGCATGCCTACGAGCAGTACTTC.

V usage is TRBV10-3 and J usage is TRBJ2-5; 10 bases fit TRBD2. The end of the DNA is better explained by TRBJ2-7, so the J call may be wrong. This CDR3 contains 15 residues. CDR1 ENHRY and CDR2 SYGVKD come from the germline V gene. CDR3 DNA sequence: TGTGCCATCAGTACCAGCGGGAGGGCGGAGGGCGAGCAGTACTTC. This codes for CAISTSGRAEGEQYF.

This clone has only a few counts. Other DNA sequences in this specimen translate into the identical CDR3. The V call is TRBV27, the J call TRBJ2-7; D gene ambiguous. The V gene's germline CDR1 is MNHEY and CDR2 SMNVEV (reference sequence). V dropped 0 bases and J dropped 9 bases, with 12 bases sitting between them. The CDR3 has 13 amino acids. DNA of the CDR3: TGTGCCAGCAGTTTATCCAGGACGGCCGGGCAGTACTTC. This gives the protein CASSLSRTAGQYF.

V gene TRBV27 combines with J gene TRBJ2-5; TRBD2 is a possible D gene (6 bases). This CDR3 is built from 14 residues. Trimming left V 2 bases short and J 2 bases short, with 9 bases between. Per the germline V gene, CDR1 is MNHEY and CDR2 is SMNVEV (reference sequence). The CDR3 nucleotides are TGTGCCAGCAGTTTAGGAGGGCGGCAAGAGACCCAGTACTTC. It specifies CASSLGGRQETQYF.

This rearrangement joins TRBV14 to TRBJ2-3; D is perhaps TRBD2 (6 bases). V lost 7 bases and J lost 3, with 29 bases in between. The length of the CDR3 is 19 residues. In germline, CDR1 is SGHDN, CDR2 FVKESK. The CDR3 coding sequence is TGTGCCAGCAACTCTTCCCGGGACTCTCCACCGGTTTTTACAGATACGCAGTATTTT. This translates into CASNSSRDSPPVFTDTQYF.

The genes are TRBV27 and TRBJ2-7; 7 positions match TRBD1. V lost 5 bases, J lost 6 bases, and 25 bases stayed unmatched. The germline V gene encodes CDR1 MNHEY and CDR2 SMNVEV (reference sequence). The CDR3 is made up of 19 amino acids. CDR3 sequence reads: CASSNRQGSGLLRTFEQYF. The CDR3 DNA is TGTGCCAGCAGTAACAGACAGGGATCGGGTTTACTACGAACTTTCGAGCAGTACTTC.

The chain combines TRBV6-6 with TRBJ1-2; the D is unclear. This CDR3 region has 16 residues. Per the germline V gene, CDR1 is MNHNY and CDR2 is SVGAGI (reference sequence). The ends were cut back, 5 bases at V and 9 bases at J, with 25 bases in the middle. The CDR3 loop reads CASSPGIVLRMVSYTF. CDR3 bases: TGTGCCAGCAGTCCCGGTATAGTCTTAAGAATGGTTAGCTACACCTTC.

The chain carries TRBV28 and TRBJ2-1; 12 bases are shared with TRBD2. Germline lookup yields CDR1 MDHEN and CDR2 SYDVKM. This CDR3 is built from 13 residues. Unmatched junction bases numbered 6, after V lost 6 bases and J lost 12 bases. CDR3: CASRRGLAGLQFF. DNA for the CDR3: TGTGCCAGCAGACGCGGACTAGCGGGATTGCAGTTCTTC. Supplemented by reference TRBV28 and TRBJ2-1, the full variable domain reads DVKVTQSSRYLVKRTGEKVFLECVQDMDHENMFWYRQDPGLGLRLIYFSYDVKMKEKGDIPEGYSVSREKKERFSLILESASTNQTSMYLCASRRGLAGLQFFGPGTRLTVL.

This clone was detected once. The chain has TRBV11-2 and TRBJ2-5; tentatively, D is TRBD2 (6 bases). Germline CDR1 reads SGHAT; CDR2 reads FQNNGV. Trimming removed 4 bases from V and 5 bases from J, with 14 bases in between. CDR3 length equals 14 residues. In DNA form, the CDR3 reads TGTGCCAGCAGCTACGGGACTTGGCGGGAGACCCAGTACTTC. The encoded protein is CASSYGTWRETQYF.

Details on this clone: Relative to the germline gene, one junction end is altered; a read error may explain this. The identical CDR3 is also encoded by other nucleotide sequences in the sample. V is TRBV6-4 and J is TRBJ2-3, with unresolved D. CDR1 is MRHNA, CDR2 SNTAGT, per germline. This CDR3 region has 16 residues. In nucleotides, the CDR3 is TGTGCCAGCAGTGACGTAGGACGCGCACCAACAGATACGCAATATTTT. This codes for CASSDVGRAPTDTQYF.

V usage is TRBV7-8 and J usage is TRBJ1-1; 7 bases are a match to TRBD1. The V gene's germline CDR1 is SGHVS and CDR2 FQNEAQ. The V segment lost 2 bases and the J segment 0 bases; nucleotides outside the gene matches: 3. The CDR3 is made up of 15 amino acids. CDR3 in DNA: TGTGCCAGCAGCTTATCCGGGACAGTGAACACTGAAGCTTTCTTT. Protein: CASSLSGTVNTEAFF.

CDR3 amino acids: CASSSTPGLADNNEQFF. The CDR3 DNA reads TGTGCCAGCAGCTCGACCCCGGGACTAGCGGACAACAATGAGCAGTTCTTC. This sequence joins TRBV11-2 and TRBJ2-1; 11 bases match TRBD2. V shed 4 bases and J 5 bases; nucleotides not matched to a gene: 10. This CDR3 has 17 residues. The V gene's germline CDR1 is SGHAT and CDR2 FQNNGV. Supplemented by reference TRBV11-2 and TRBJ2-1, the full variable domain reads EAGVAQSPRYKIIEKRQSVAFWCNPISGHATLYWYQQILGQGPKLLIQFQNNGVVDDSQLPKDRFSAERLKGVDSTLKIQPAKLEDSAVYLCASSSTPGLADNNEQFFGPGTRLTVL.

V gene TRBV10-3 combines with J gene TRBJ1-3, with no clear D. The V end was cut by 6 bases, the J end by 0 bases, with 9 bases between. The length of the CDR3 is 14 residues. Looked up from germline, CDR1 is ENHRY and CDR2 is SYGVKD. In DNA, the CDR3 is TGTGCCATCAGCCCAGCGTACTCTGGAAACACCATATATTTT. This codes for CAISPAYSGNTIYF.

This chain links TRBV27 with TRBJ2-1; D is undetermined. Per germline, CDR1 MNHEY and CDR2 SMNVEV (reference sequence). This CDR3 has 14 amino acids. With 2 bases removed from V and 8 bases from J, the gap between germline ends came to 13 bases. CDR3 in DNA: TGTGCCAGCAGTTTAACAAGAGGCTTGGATGAGCAGTTCTTC. It yields the protein CASSLTRGLDEQFF.

The DNA of the CDR3 is TGTGCCAGCAGCTTAGGACGAAACACCAGGACGGGGAACACTGAAGCTTTCTTT. Its translation is CASSLGRNTRTGNTEAFF. This chain joins TRBV11-3 and TRBJ1-1, with no clear D. V was clipped by 1 base and J by 1 base, with 19 bases between them. The CDR3 spans 18 residues. CDR1 is SGHNT, CDR2 YENEEA, per germline. Variable domain in full (rest from reference TRBV11-3 and TRBJ1-1): EAGVVQSPRYKIIEKKQPVAFWCNPISGHNTLYWYLQNLGQGPELLIRYENEEAVDDSQLPKDRFSAERLKGVDSTLKIQPAELGDSAVYLCASSLGRNTRTGNTEAFFGQGTRLTVV.

The rearrangement uses TRBV19 and TRBJ2-6; no clear D gene. The ends were cut back, 1 base at V and 2 bases at J, with 9 bases in the middle. The CDR3 runs 16 residues. From germline, CDR1 is LNHDA and CDR2 SQIVND (reference sequence). In DNA, the CDR3 is TGTGCCAGTAGTATAGGGGGTTTAGCTGGGGCCAACGTCCTGACTTTC. This encodes CASSIGGLAGANVLTF. Complete variable domain (other parts from reference TRBV19 and TRBJ2-6): DGGITQSPKYLFRKEGQNVTLSCEQNLNHDAMYWYRQDPGQGLRLIYYSQIVNDFQKGDIAEGYSVSREKKESFPLTVTSAQKNPTAFYLCASSIGGLAGANVLTFGAGSRLTVL.

The chain carries TRBV5-1 and TRBJ2-1, with D maybe TRBD2 (7 bases). The CDR3 has 15 residues. V was shortened by 0 bases and J by 7 bases, with 14 bases between the two germline ends. Germline V gives CDR1 SGHRS, CDR2 YFSETQ. CDR3 region: CASSLAGAGGNEQFF. The DNA for the CDR3 is TGCGCCAGCAGCTTGGCAGGGGCCGGGGGGAATGAGCAGTTCTTC.

V is TRBV2 and J is TRBJ2-7, with 11 nucleotides matching TRBD2. The CDR3 runs to 15 residues. J was trimmed by 2 bases and V by 3 bases; bases with no gene match: 3. Per germline, CDR1 SNHLY and CDR2 FYNNEI. CDR3 in DNA: TGTGCCAGCAGTGAGTTACTAGCGGGAGCCTACGAGCAGTACTTC. This encodes CASSELLAGAYEQYF.

J is TRBJ1-1 and V is TRBV2; 8 bases are a match to TRBD1. The CDR3 runs 17 residues. With V trimmed by 2 bases and J by 4 bases, 12 bases remained unmatched. Germline loops: CDR1 SNHLY, CDR2 FYNNEI. The CDR3 protein is CASSELSGQGRGTEAFF. The CDR3 DNA reads TGTGCCAGCAGTGAACTCTCCGGACAGGGAAGAGGCACTGAAGCTTTCTTT. Full variable domain (outside the CDR3, taken from reference TRBV2 and TRBJ1-1): EPEVTQTPSHQVTQMGQEVILRCVPISNHLYFYWYRQILGQKVEFLVSFYNNEISEKSEIFDDQFSVERPDGSNFTLKIRSTKLEDSAMYFCASSELSGQGRGTEAFFGQGTRLTVV.

The chain combines TRBV7-3 with TRBJ2-7; tentatively, D is TRBD1 or TRBD2 (5 bases each). The germline V gene encodes CDR1 SGHTA and CDR2 FQGTGA. Trimming removed 5 bases from V and 4 bases from J, with 15 bases in between. This CDR3 comprises 14 residues. In DNA, the CDR3 is TGTGCCAGCAGCCCTATGGGACCTTCGTACGAGCAGTACTTC. Translation gives CASSPMGPSYEQYF. Looking up the rest from reference TRBV7-3 and TRBJ2-7 gives the full variable domain: GAGVSQTPSNKVTEKGKYVELRCDPISGHTALYWYRQSLGQGPEFLIYFQGTGAADDSGLPNDRFFAVRPEGSVSTLKIQRTERGDSAVYLCASSPMGPSYEQYFGPGTRLTVT.

V and J are TRBV7-2 and TRBJ1-2, with D hard to call. Trimming shortened V by 7 bases and J by 4 bases, and 19 bases separated the two germline ends. The CDR3 is 15 residues long. CDR1 is SGHTA, CDR2 FQGNSA, per germline. The CDR3 DNA follows: TGTGCCAGCACCAACCCGGTGGGCAAGGGCTATGGCTACACCTTC. Translation gives CASTNPVGKGYGYTF.

This chain links TRBV2 with TRBJ2-1; D is possibly TRBD2 (7 bases). The CDR3 runs to 16 residues. Trimming left V 2 bases short and J 0 bases short, with 11 bases between. CDR1 and CDR2 from the germline V gene are SNHLY and FYNNEI. The DNA of the CDR3 is TGTGCCAGCAGTGAAAAGCGGGACAACTCCTACAATGAGCAGTTCTTC. This codes for CASSEKRDNSYNEQFF.

The chain carries TRBV30 and TRBJ2-3; D possibly uses TRBD1 or TRBD2 (6 bases each). With 7 bases removed from V and 0 bases from J, the gap between germline ends came to 20 bases. Germline CDR1 is GTSNPN and CDR2 is SVGIG (reference sequence). The CDR3 spans 16 residues. The CDR3 DNA sequence: TGTGCCTTTTCGGGGGCTAGCAGTCATAGCACAGATACGCAGTATTTT. Amino acid sequence: CAFSGASSHSTDTQYF. Variable domain in full (rest from reference TRBV30 and TRBJ2-3): SQTIHQWPATLVQPVGSPLSLECTVEGTSNPNLYWYRQAAGRGLQLLFYSVGIGQISSEVPQNLSASRPQDRQFILSSKKLLLSDSGFYLCAFSGASSHSTDTQYFGPGTRLTVL.

The CDR3 DNA sequence: TGTGCCAGCGGGAGGGGGGCTTTAGGAGATACGCAGTATTTT. The encoded protein is CASGRGALGDTQYF. The chain employs TRBV27 and TRBJ2-3; D perhaps matches TRBD2 (7 bases). The V and J ends lost 8 bases and 5 bases respectively, with 17 bases between them. Germline CDR1 reads MNHEY; CDR2 reads SMNVEV (reference sequence). The CDR3 sequence is 14 residues long.

About this clone itself: Other nucleotide sequences in the sample specify the same CDR3. The rearrangement uses TRBV2 and TRBJ2-5; tentatively, D is TRBD2 (7 bases). V was shortened by 3 bases and J by 7 bases, with 12 bases between the two germline ends. CDR3 length: 13 amino acids. Germline V gene lookup returns CDR1 SNHLY and CDR2 FYNNEI. The CDR3 spells CASSEDRGGTQYF. The CDR3 coding sequence is TGTGCCAGCAGTGAGGATAGGGGGGGGACCCAGTACTTC.

This chain uses TRBV11-2 with TRBJ2-1; no definite D call. The germline V gene encodes CDR1 SGHAT and CDR2 FQNNGV. The CDR3 extends over 14 amino acids. V lost 5 bases, J lost 2 bases, and 10 bases lay in between. The chain's CDR3 is CASSQPQAYNEQFF. CDR3 DNA sequence: TGTGCCAGCAGCCAACCCCAGGCCTACAATGAGCAGTTCTTC.